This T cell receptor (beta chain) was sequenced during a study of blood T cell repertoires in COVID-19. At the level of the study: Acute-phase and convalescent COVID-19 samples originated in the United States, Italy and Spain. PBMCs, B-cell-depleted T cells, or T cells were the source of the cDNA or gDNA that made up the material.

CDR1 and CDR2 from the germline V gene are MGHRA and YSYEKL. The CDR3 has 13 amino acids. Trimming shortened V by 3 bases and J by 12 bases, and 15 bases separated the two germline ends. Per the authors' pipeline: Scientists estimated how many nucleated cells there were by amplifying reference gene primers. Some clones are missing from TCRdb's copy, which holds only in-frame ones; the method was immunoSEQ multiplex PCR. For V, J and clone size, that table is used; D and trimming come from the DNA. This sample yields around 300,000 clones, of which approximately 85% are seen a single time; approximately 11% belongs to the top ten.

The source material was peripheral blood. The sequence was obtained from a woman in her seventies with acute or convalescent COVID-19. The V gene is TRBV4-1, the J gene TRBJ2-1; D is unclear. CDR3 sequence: CASSHDFLRGQFF. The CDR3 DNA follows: TGCGCCAGCAGCCATGATTTTCTACGCGGGCAGTTCTTC.